This TCR beta chain was recorded in a study of blood T cell repertoires in COVID-19. Study at large: T cells, B-cell-depleted T cells, or PBMCs provided the cDNA or gDNA that served as material.

The length of the CDR3 is 17 residues. J lost 4 bases, V lost 3 bases, and 12 bases had no gene match. The germline V gene has CDR1 KGHSH and CDR2 LQKENI. Libraries were prepared by immunoSEQ multiplex PCR; TCRdb keeps only in-frame clonotypes and omits some of them. The table shows about 250,000 clones, with approximately 88% occurring only once. This chain uses TRBV18 with TRBJ1-1, with 9 bases matching TRBD1. The specimen was peripheral blood. The clonotype was recovered from a woman aged 25-40 years with COVID-19, enrolled during active disease. DNA of the CDR3: TGTGCCAGCTCACCCCGGTTGACACAGGGGGCGAGCACTGAAGCTTTCTTT. Translating gives CASSPRLTQGASTEAFF.